One and the same sample provided the 7 T cell receptor beta chains below, sequenced in a study of blood T cell repertoires in COVID-19. Here immunoSEQ multiplex PCR was the method, and the copy in TCRdb shows in-frame clones only, minus some. The sample lists approximately 280,000 clones, 88% occurring once. Sequences were obtained from peripheral blood. The receptors come from a young man with active or convalescent COVID-19.

CDR3 residues: CASSQDTGNYGYTF. DNA of the CDR3: TGTGCCAGCAGCCAAGACACAGGGAACTATGGCTACACCTTC. V is TRBV3-1 (or the pseudogene TRBV3-2) and J is TRBJ1-2; the D gene is possibly TRBD1 (6 bases). This CDR3 contains 14 residues. Germline V gene data show CDR1 as LGHDT and CDR2 as YNNKEL (reference sequence). The ends were cut back, 0 bases at V and 2 bases at J, with 7 bases in the middle.

The rearrangement links TRBV5-1 to TRBJ2-1; TRBD1 matches 7 bases. Trimming cost V 6 bases and J 4 bases; bases outside gene matches: 10. Germline V CDR1 and CDR2: SGHRS, YFSETQ. The CDR3 is 15 amino acids. The CDR3 is CASTDGTEVYNEQFF. The CDR3 DNA is TGCGCCAGCACAGACGGGACAGAGGTGTACAATGAGCAGTTCTTC. Complete variable domain (other parts from reference TRBV5-1 and TRBJ2-1): KAGVTQTPRYLIKTRGQQVTLSCSPISGHRSVSWYQQTPGQGLQFLFEYFSETQRNKGNFPGRFSGRQFSNSRSEMNVSTLELGDSALYLCASTDGTEVYNEQFFGPGTRLTVL.

The chain is built from TRBV27 and TRBJ1-1; 9 positions match TRBD1. Trimming cost V 6 bases and J 1 base; bases outside gene matches: 6. The CDR3 sequence is 15 residues long. Germline-derived CDR1 and CDR2 are MNHEY and SMNVEV (reference sequence). The CDR3 reads CASRIQGQGNTEAFF. CDR3 coding DNA: TGTGCCAGCAGGATCCAGGGACAGGGGAACACTGAAGCTTTCTTT.

This CDR3 is CASSASRDSFYGYTF. CDR3 DNA: TGTGCCAGCAGCGCCAGCCGGGATTCTTTTTATGGCTACACCTTC. The V and J genes are TRBV7-9 and TRBJ1-2; D not resolved. Trimming left V 5 bases short and J 5 bases short, with 18 bases between. The CDR3 sequence is 15 residues long. The germline gives CDR1 SEHNR, CDR2 FQNEAQ (reference sequence).

The DNA for the CDR3 is TGTGCCAGCAGCTTAATTAGCGGGGGGAAAGACAATGAGCAGTTCTTC. Protein: CASSLISGGKDNEQFF. The rearrangement links TRBV7-3 to TRBJ2-1; 10 bases are shared with TRBD2. The germline V gene encodes CDR1 SGHTA and CDR2 FQGTGA. With V trimmed by 1 base and J by 5 bases, 5 bases remained unmatched. The CDR3 loop spans 16 amino acids.

V and J are TRBV2 and TRBJ1-2; the D is unclear. Germline V gene data show CDR1 as SNHLY and CDR2 as FYNNEI. CDR3 length equals 13 residues. V dropped 4 bases and J dropped 9 bases, with 15 bases sitting between them. The CDR3 reads CASSVTPSNSYTF. For the CDR3, the DNA is TGTGCCAGCAGTGTGACTCCCTCCAACAGCTACACCTTC.

This clone was observed a handful of times. The chain has TRBV12-5 and TRBJ1-2, with 10 bases aligning to TRBD1. Germline V gives CDR1 LGHNT, CDR2 FRNRAP. Unmatched junction bases numbered 15, after V lost 4 bases and J lost 7 bases. The CDR3 covers 17 residues. This chain's CDR3 is CASGSISSDRDRGGYTF. The CDR3 nucleotides are TGTGCTAGTGGTTCCATTTCGTCCGACCGGGACAGGGGTGGCTACACCTTC.